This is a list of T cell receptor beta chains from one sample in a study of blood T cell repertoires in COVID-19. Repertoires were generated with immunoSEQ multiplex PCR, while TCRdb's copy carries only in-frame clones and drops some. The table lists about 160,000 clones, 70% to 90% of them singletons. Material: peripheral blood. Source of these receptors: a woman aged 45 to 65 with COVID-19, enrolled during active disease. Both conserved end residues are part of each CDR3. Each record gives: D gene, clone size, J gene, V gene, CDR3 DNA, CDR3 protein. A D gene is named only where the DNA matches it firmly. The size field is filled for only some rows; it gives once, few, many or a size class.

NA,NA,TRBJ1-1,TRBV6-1,TGTGCCAGCAGTGAAGCGTTACACCCTGAAGCTTTCTTT,CASSEALHPEAFF
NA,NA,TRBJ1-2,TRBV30,TGTGCCTGGGAACCAGGGGTCGCCTATGGCTACACCTTC,CAWEPGVAYGYTF
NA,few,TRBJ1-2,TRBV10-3,TGTGCCATCAGTGACCGCTCCGGAGGGTCATCCGATGGCTACACCTTC,CAISDRSGGSSDGYTF
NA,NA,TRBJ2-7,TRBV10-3,TGTGCCAGCTGGGACAACACCTACGAGCAGTACTTC,CASWDNTYEQYF
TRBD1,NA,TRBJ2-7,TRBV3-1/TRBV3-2,TGTGCCAGCACCGCGGGACAGGGCAGCTCCTACGAGCAGTACTTC,CASTAGQGSSYEQYF
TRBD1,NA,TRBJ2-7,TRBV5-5,TGTGCCAGCAGCTGGAGTGGGGACAGGGAATCCTTC,CASSWSGDRESF
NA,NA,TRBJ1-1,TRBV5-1,TGCGCCAGCAGCTGGAGTACAGGGTCCGGCGGGAACACTGAAGCTTTCTTT,CASSWSTGSGGNTEAFF
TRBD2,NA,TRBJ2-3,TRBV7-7,TGTGCCAGCAGCTTAGACCCTAGCGGGGGTTTAGGTACGCAGTATTTT,CASSLDPSGGLGTQYF
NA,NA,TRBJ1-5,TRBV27,TGTGCCAGCCACGACAGGTTCCCAACCCTTAGCAATCAGCCCCAGCATTTT,CASHDRFPTLSNQPQHF
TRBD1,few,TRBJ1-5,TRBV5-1,TGCGCCAGCAGCTTGGTTACAGGGGGCAGCAATCAGCCCCAGCATTTT,CASSLVTGGSNQPQHF
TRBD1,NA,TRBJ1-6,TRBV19,TGTGCCAGTAGAGGGATTACCGGGACAGGGGGGAGTATTACTAATTCACCCCTCCACTTT,CASRGITGTGGSITNSPLHF
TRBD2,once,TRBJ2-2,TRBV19,TGTGCCAGTAGACTGGGACTAGCGCTTTACACCGGGGAGCTGTTTTTT,CASRLGLALYTGELFF
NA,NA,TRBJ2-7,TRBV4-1,TGCGCCAGCAGCCAAGATCTCGGGGGCGAGCAGTACTTC,CASSQDLGGEQYF
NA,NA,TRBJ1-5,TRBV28,TGTGCCAGCAGCCGATCGGGGCAGCCCCAGCATTTT,CASSRSGQPQHF
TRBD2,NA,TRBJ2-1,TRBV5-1,TGCGCCAGCAGCCGGGGACTAGCGGGGGACAATGAGCAGTTCTTC,CASSRGLAGDNEQFF
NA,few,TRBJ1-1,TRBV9,TGTGCCAGCAGCGTAGTTGCGGGTACTGAAGCTTTCTTT,CASSVVAGTEAFF